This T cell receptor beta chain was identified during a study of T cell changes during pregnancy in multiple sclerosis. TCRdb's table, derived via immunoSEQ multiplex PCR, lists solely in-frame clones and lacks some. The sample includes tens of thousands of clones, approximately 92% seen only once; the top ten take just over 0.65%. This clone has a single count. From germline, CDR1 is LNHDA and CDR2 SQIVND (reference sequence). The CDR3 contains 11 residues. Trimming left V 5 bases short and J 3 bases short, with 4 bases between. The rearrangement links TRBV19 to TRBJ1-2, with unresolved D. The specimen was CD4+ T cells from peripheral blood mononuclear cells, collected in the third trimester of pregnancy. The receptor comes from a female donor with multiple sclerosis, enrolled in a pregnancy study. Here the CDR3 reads CASSHHYGYTF. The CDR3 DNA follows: TGTGCCAGTAGTCATCACTATGGCTACACCTTC.